This T cell receptor (beta chain) was sequenced during a study of cytomegalovirus exposure and HLA in healthy donors. Study results and limitations: A later examination showed that TCR association rates differed by HLA locus, with DRB1 most and HLA-C fewest. Both high specificity and high sensitivity reportedly marked the classifier's diagnosis of cytomegalovirus status. Most subjects' HLA-A and HLA-B alleles were reportedly predicted from TCR beta sequences. In a later analysis, most CMV-associated TCR beta chains appeared HLA-restricted.

This CDR3 is built from 12 residues. The V end was cut by 4 bases, the J end by 6 bases, with 10 bases between. Per germline, CDR1 SGDLS and CDR2 YYNGEE. In regard to this clone: The antigen is not known.

Primers: 60 Vbeta forward and 13 Jbeta reverse. Using immunoSEQ multiplex PCR, the repertoire was profiled, and TCRdb retains in-frame clones only, with some absent. The top ten clones hold 1.6% of a sample with about 120,000 clones, over 70% of them seen once. The TCR was taken from a young woman in good health and CMV-seronegative. Input material: PBMCs. The chain links TRBV9 to TRBJ2-5; maybe TRBD2 (5 bases). CDR3 protein: CASSPDSKTQYF. CDR3 nucleotides: TGTGCCAGCAGCCCGGACTCGAAGACCCAGTACTTC.